These 30 T cell receptor beta chains were all obtained from the same sample, sequenced in a study of shared clonotypes between healthy human individuals. This table comes from immunoSEQ multiplex PCR, and its TCRdb copy is limited to in-frame clones, with some not included. This table holds around 600,000 clones, approximately 96% found once. The naive CD8 fraction comprised CD45RO-negative cells positively selected for CCR7 and excluded terminally differentiated effector memory CD45RA+ cells. The sequenced material came from naive CD8+ T cells sorted from blood. The origin of the receptors is a young woman in good health.

V gene TRBV10-3 combines with J gene TRBJ2-7; D is unclear. Deletions cut 2 bases from V and 6 bases from J, with 14 bases between. Germline assignment: CDR1 ENHRY and CDR2 SYGVKD. The CDR3 runs 14 residues. The CDR3 reads CAISERSGPLEQYF. The CDR3 nucleotides read TGTGCCATCAGTGAGAGATCCGGGCCCCTCGAGCAGTACTTC.

The V call is TRBV10-3, the J call TRBJ2-7; possibly TRBD1 for D (6 bases). Germline CDR1 and CDR2: ENHRY and SYGVKD. Trimming removed 4 bases from V and 3 bases from J, with 10 bases in between. The CDR3 contains 13 residues. Here the CDR3 reads CAISGDTGYEQYF. CDR3 DNA sequence: TGTGCCATCAGTGGGGACACCGGCTACGAGCAGTACTTC.

The chain employs TRBV18 and TRBJ2-2; 7 bases line up with TRBD2. This CDR3 is built from 16 residues. Germline-derived CDR1 and CDR2 are KGHSH and LQKENI. V lost 4 bases, J lost 5 bases, and 10 bases stayed unmatched. As DNA, the CDR3 is TGTGCCAGCTCACTCACTAGCGCCCAGGGAACCGGGGAGCTGTTTTTT. Translating it yields CASSLTSAQGTGELFF.

The CDR3 sequence: CASSLSLGELGTDTQYF. In DNA form, the CDR3 reads TGTGCCAGCAGTTTATCTCTTGGGGAACTAGGGACAGATACGCAGTATTTT. This sequence joins TRBV27 and TRBJ2-3; the D gene is possibly TRBD2 (5 bases). Germline CDR1 reads MNHEY; CDR2 reads SMNVEV (reference sequence). The CDR3 runs 17 residues. V was shortened by 0 bases and J by 3 bases, with 16 bases between the two germline ends.

This chain uses TRBV5-1 with TRBJ1-2; TRBD1 might be the D (6 bases). Germline loops: CDR1 SGHRS, CDR2 YFSETQ. The CDR3 covers 15 residues. V was clipped by 1 base and J by 5 bases, with 15 bases between them. The CDR3 nucleotides are TGCGCCAGCAGCTTGTACTACAGGGCCGAATATGGCTACACCTTC. Translation gives CASSLYYRAEYGYTF.

J is TRBJ2-7 and V is TRBV4-1; TRBD1 matches 10 bases. Germline trimming cut 7 bases from V and 7 bases from J; bases unmatched to any gene: 10. This CDR3 spans 14 amino acids. Germline CDR1 and CDR2: MGHRA and YSYEKL. CDR3 DNA: TGCGCCAGCACGGGTCTAGGGACAGGGGAAGAGCAGTACTTC. This codes for CASTGLGTGEEQYF.

In its sample, this clone was seen once. The chain joins TRBV10-3 to TRBJ2-7; a possible D gene is TRBD1 (6 bases). The CDR3 covers 12 residues. Trimming left V 8 bases short and J 3 bases short, with 11 bases between. The V gene's germline CDR1 is ENHRY and CDR2 SYGVKD. Here the CDR3 DNA reads TGTGCCATCGGTGGACAGAGCTACGAGCAGTACTTC. Translating it yields CAIGGQSYEQYF.

The chain is built from TRBV5-1 and TRBJ1-2; D unclear. V lost 4 bases and J lost 6, with 7 bases in between. The CDR3 length is 11 residues. Germline V gene lookup returns CDR1 SGHRS and CDR2 YFSETQ. CDR3 sequence (DNA): TGCGCCAGCAGCCCTGGAAATGGCTACACCTTC. Protein: CASSPGNGYTF.

The chain employs TRBV7-9 and TRBJ1-5; D call uncertain. In germline, CDR1 is SEHNR, CDR2 FQNEAQ (reference sequence). The CDR3 sequence is 15 residues long. V lost 1 base, J lost 2 bases, and 9 bases lay in between. Here the CDR3 reads CASSLGSPGNQPQHF. For the CDR3, the DNA is TGTGCCAGCAGCTTAGGGTCGCCGGGCAATCAGCCCCAGCATTTT.

This chain links TRBV5-4 with TRBJ2-3; possibly TRBD1 for D (6 bases). Per germline, CDR1 SGHNT and CDR2 YYREEE (reference sequence). Trimming shortened V by 2 bases and J by 2 bases, and 12 bases separated the two germline ends. This CDR3 region has 15 residues. The CDR3 region has the DNA TGTGCCAGCAGCTTTAACCGGGACATCACAGATACGCAGTATTTT. Its protein product is CASSFNRDITDTQYF.

This sequence joins TRBV30 and TRBJ1-4; unclear D gene. The CDR3 length is 12 residues. CDR1 GTSNPN and CDR2 SVGIG come from the germline V gene (reference sequence). Between the trimmed V and J ends, which lost 3 bases and 4 bases, there was a span of 6 bases. The CDR3 is CAWRAFNEKLFF. As DNA, the CDR3 is TGTGCCTGGAGGGCGTTTAATGAAAAACTGTTTTTT.

As to this clone: This same CDR3 is encoded by further DNA sequences in the sample. The V call is TRBV30, the J call TRBJ2-7; D unclear. The CDR3 contains 13 residues. CDR1 and CDR2 from the germline V gene are GTSNPN and SVGIG (reference sequence). The V and J ends lost 1 base and 3 bases respectively, with 10 bases between them. CDR3 protein: CAWSDGSSYEQYF. Written as DNA, the CDR3 is TGTGCCTGGAGTGACGGTTCTAGCTACGAGCAGTACTTC.

In this sample, this clone turned up once. The CDR3 DNA is TGTGCCAGCAGTTTAATCGGCGGGATGTCCTACGAGCAGTACTTC. Protein sequence: CASSLIGGMSYEQYF. The chain is built from TRBV27 and TRBJ2-7; possible D gene TRBD2, 6 bases. The CDR3 consists of 15 residues. With 2 bases removed from V and 1 base from J, the gap between germline ends came to 12 bases. Germline V lookup: CDR1 MNHEY, CDR2 SMNVEV (reference sequence).

V is TRBV7-9 and J is TRBJ2-1; 7 nucleotides line up with TRBD2. CDR1 is SEHNR and CDR2 is FQNEAQ in the germline V gene (reference sequence). V was pared by 1 base and J by 6 bases, with 6 bases of the junction left unmatched. This CDR3 spans 15 amino acids. The DNA for the CDR3 is TGTGCCAGCAGCTTAGGTTGGGGGAGGGGCAATGAGCAGTTCTTC. This sequence encodes CASSLGWGRGNEQFF.

The V call is TRBV6-1, the J call TRBJ1-4, with D unclear. There are 15 residues in the CDR3. The germline V gene has CDR1 MNHNS and CDR2 SASEGT. V dropped 6 bases and J dropped 0 bases, with 11 bases sitting between them. The CDR3 bases are TGTGCCAGCAGCCCTTGGTTTGCAACTAATGAAAAACTGTTTTTT. Protein sequence: CASSPWFATNEKLFF.

This chain uses TRBV19 with TRBJ2-7; D gene uncertain. Germline assignment: CDR1 LNHDA and CDR2 SQIVND (reference sequence). This CDR3 region has 13 residues. V dropped 4 bases and J dropped 3 bases, with 10 bases sitting between them. The CDR3 DNA reads as TGTGCCAGTAGTAATAACCTACTCTACGAGCAGTACTTC. Protein product: CASSNNLLYEQYF.

The CDR3 coding sequence is TGTGCCATCAGTGACCCCCCTAGCGGGAGGCACGTCGATCCTTACGAGCAGTACTTC. This translates into CAISDPPSGRHVDPYEQYF. The V call is TRBV10-3, the J call TRBJ2-7, with 11 bases that match TRBD2. Trimming took 3 bases from V and 4 from J; bases not matched to a gene: 17. This CDR3 has 19 amino acids. Germline V gives CDR1 ENHRY, CDR2 SYGVKD.

The chain employs TRBV30 and TRBJ2-5, with D maybe TRBD2 (6 bases). Between the trimmed V and J ends, which lost 4 bases and 5 bases, there was a span of 14 bases. The CDR3 runs 13 residues. Germline CDR1 is GTSNPN and CDR2 is SVGIG (reference sequence). The DNA of the CDR3 is TGTGCCTGGAACCCGCTAGCGTCGGAGACCCAGTACTTC. Its translation: CAWNPLASETQYF. The whole variable domain, remainder taken from reference TRBV30 and TRBJ2-5, is SQTIHQWPATLVQPVGSPLSLECTVEGTSNPNLYWYRQAAGRGLQLLFYSVGIGQISSEVPQNLSASRPQDRQFILSSKKLLLSDSGFYLCAWNPLASETQYFGPGTRLLVL.

The CDR3 DNA follows: TGTGCCAGCCGCGCCCCCGGGACTACGGACAACAATGAGCAGTTCTTC. This encodes CASRAPGTTDNNEQFF. This rearrangement joins TRBV5-4 to TRBJ2-1; TRBD2 agrees at 7 bases. V was pared by 7 bases and J by 5 bases, with 15 bases of the junction left unmatched. CDR1 and CDR2 (germline): SGHNT, YYREEE (reference sequence). The CDR3 loop spans 16 amino acids.

Of note for this clone: In the same sample, other DNA sequences code for this CDR3. The J gene is TRBJ1-1, the V gene TRBV19; TRBD1 aligns across 7 bases. After removal of 5 bases from V and 0 bases from J, the junction contained 3 bases not matched to a gene. Germline CDR1 reads LNHDA; CDR2 reads SQIVND (reference sequence). The CDR3 spans 14 residues. The CDR3 region has the DNA TGTGCCAGTAGTCTGGGACAGCTGAACACTGAAGCTTTCTTT. It is translated as CASSLGQLNTEAFF.

The CDR3 coding sequence is TGTGCCAGCAGGTCGGGACTAGAGGGCGGAGAGACCCAGTACTTC. Amino acids: CASRSGLEGGETQYF. The chain recombines TRBV5-6 with TRBJ2-5; 8 bases line up with TRBD2. J lost 4 bases, V lost 5 bases, and 10 bases had no gene match. The CDR3 is made up of 15 amino acids. Germline-derived CDR1 and CDR2 are SGHDT and YYEEEE.

The genes are TRBV27 and TRBJ1-2; D possibly corresponds to TRBD1 (5 bases). This CDR3 has 16 amino acids. Germline lookup yields CDR1 MNHEY and CDR2 SMNVEV (reference sequence). The V end was cut by 2 bases, the J end by 4 bases, with 17 bases between. DNA of the CDR3: TGTGCCAGCAGTTTAGGGTCCAGGGCCAGTCCCTATGGCTACACCTTC. It yields the protein CASSLGSRASPYGYTF.

V and J are TRBV27 and TRBJ2-7; tentatively, D is TRBD1 (7 bases). In germline, CDR1 is MNHEY, CDR2 SMNVEV (reference sequence). V lost 4 bases to trimming and J lost 6 bases, with 16 bases between them. CDR3 length equals 14 residues. The CDR3 DNA reads TGTGCCAGCAGTTCTCAGGGGGAGGAAGGCGAGCAGTACTTC. Encoded protein: CASSSQGEEGEQYF.

The rearrangement joins TRBV28 to TRBJ1-5; weak D call: TRBD1 (6 bases). CDR1 and CDR2 from the germline V gene are MDHEN and SYDVKM. This CDR3 is 17 amino acids long. Trimming left V 8 bases short and J 4 bases short, with 24 bases between. The DNA for the CDR3 is TGTGCCAGCGTCTTCTCTCTCGGGTGGACAGATAATCAGCCCCAGCATTTT. It encodes CASVFSLGWTDNQPQHF.

The CDR3 DNA reads TGCGCCAGCAGCGCGGGACTGCATGGGGAGCAGTTCTTC. Protein sequence: CASSAGLHGEQFF. This rearrangement joins TRBV10-1 to TRBJ2-1; maybe TRBD2 (6 bases). The CDR3 is made up of 13 amino acids. CDR1 is WNHNN and CDR2 is SYGVQD in the germline V gene (reference sequence). Deletions cut 6 bases from V and 10 bases from J, with 16 bases between.

Only one count was recorded for this clone. The rearrangement uses TRBV7-6 and TRBJ2-1; TRBD2 agrees at 12 bases. The CDR3 covers 17 residues. Trimming took 5 bases from V and 2 from J; bases not matched to a gene: 7. From germline, CDR1 is SGHVS and CDR2 FNYEAQ. This CDR3 is CASSGRLAGDTYNEQFF. The CDR3, as DNA: TGTGCCAGCAGCGGGCGACTAGCGGGAGATACCTACAATGAGCAGTTCTTC. The variable domain in full, with the rest retrieved from reference TRBV7-6 and TRBJ2-1, is GAGVSQSPRYKVTKRGQDVALRCDPISGHVSLYWYRQALGQGPEFLTYFNYEAQQDKSGLPNDRFSAERPEGSISTLTIQRTEQRDSAMYRCASSGRLAGDTYNEQFFGPGTRLTVL.

This chain links TRBV4-1 with TRBJ2-2; D gene ambiguous. The germline V and J ends were trimmed by 0 bases and 0 bases, with 5 bases remaining between them. CDR1 is MGHRA and CDR2 is YSYEKL in the germline V gene. The CDR3 has 15 residues. CDR3 sequence (DNA): TGCGCCAGCAGCCAAGACAGGCCGAACACCGGGGAGCTGTTTTTT. It encodes CASSQDRPNTGELFF.

A word on this clone: Other DNA variants within this sample encode the same CDR3. This chain connects TRBV4-2 to TRBJ2-7, with D possibly being TRBD1 (6 bases). Trimming took 0 bases from V and 1 from J, leaving 7 bases between them. Germline assignment: CDR1 LGHNA and CDR2 YNFKEQ. CDR3 length: 14 residues. CDR3 residues: CASSQDRGSYEQYF. The CDR3 DNA reads TGTGCCAGCAGCCAAGATAGGGGGTCCTACGAGCAGTACTTC.

This chain uses TRBV28 with TRBJ1-1; tentative D call: TRBD1 (5 bases). This CDR3 has 13 amino acids. Trimming cost V 10 bases and J 4 bases, with 16 bases left between them. From germline, CDR1 is MDHEN and CDR2 SYDVKM. CDR3 DNA: TGTGCCACCCACTGGGGAGGGACCACTGAAGCTTTCTTT. This encodes CATHWGGTTEAFF.

The V and J genes are TRBV28 and TRBJ2-1; 7 nucleotides match TRBD1. V trimming: 5 bases; J trimming: 2 bases; junction bases outside the gene matches: 6. Germline CDR1 reads MDHEN; CDR2 reads SYDVKM. CDR3 length: 15 residues. The CDR3 reads CASSLPGQPYNEQFF. Here the CDR3 DNA reads TGTGCCAGCAGTCTCCCGGGACAGCCCTACAATGAGCAGTTCTTC.